This is a list of T cell receptor beta chains from one sample in a study of blood T cells in healthy people across ages. TCRdb processed the 5' RACE reads anew with MiXCR; each CDR3 protein has one entry. Of around 990,000 distinct CDR3 sequences listed, less than 45% are singletons. Material: blood. Source of these receptors: a man between 18 and 35 years old in good health. CDR3s include the opening cysteine and the closing phenylalanine or tryptophan. The D gene is left open where the match is weak. Not every row has a clone size; where given, it reads once, few, many or a size class.

d_gene	len	v_gene	j_gene	abundance	CDR3aa	CDR3nt
NA	15	TRBV3-1	TRBJ1-5	NA	CASSQGGHFNQPQHF	TGTGCCAGCAGCCAAGGGGGACACTTCAATCAGCCCCAGCATTTT
NA	13	TRBV10-3	TRBJ1-2	NA	CAISGIVLYGYTF	TGTGCCATCAGTGGTATCGTGCTCTATGGCTACACCTTC
NA	14	TRBV4-1	TRBJ1-1	NA	CAGSQDHLRTEAFF	TGCGCCGGCAGCCAAGATCACCTTCGGACTGAAGCTTTCTTT
NA	13	TRBV12-3/TRBV12-4	TRBJ1-1	NA	CASSSTPSVEAFF	TGTGCCAGCAGTTCAACCCCTTCAGTTGAAGCTTTCTTT
NA	16	TRBV6-2/TRBV6-3	TRBJ2-4	few	CASSYSEELAKNIQYF	TGTGCCAGCAGTTACTCGGAGGAACTAGCCAAAAACATTCAGTACTTC
NA	16	TRBV4-3	TRBJ1-1	NA	CASSQDFAGANTEAFF	TGCGCCAGCAGCCAAGATTTCGCAGGCGCGAACACTGAAGCTTTCTTT
NA	16	TRBV5-5	TRBJ1-2	NA	CASSLGPQGVGYGYTF	TGTGCCAGCAGCTTGGGTCCACAGGGCGTCGGGTATGGCTACACCTTC
TRBD1	15	TRBV25-1	TRBJ2-4	NA	CASSSTTGQKNIQYF	TGTGCCAGCAGCTCAACAACGGGACAGAAAAACATTCAGTACTTC
TRBD1	15	TRBV5-1	TRBJ2-7	NA	CASSSTGTGYYEQYF	TGCGCCAGCAGCTCAACCGGGACAGGATACTACGAGCAGTACTTC
NA	13	TRBV10-3	TRBJ1-4	few	CAISGVAGEKLFF	TGTGCCATCAGTGGTGTCGCTGGGGAAAAACTGTTTTTT
TRBD1	18	TRBV12-3/TRBV12-4	TRBJ1-2	NA	CASSLNKDRDAPVSGYTF	TGTGCCAGCAGTTTGAACAAGGACAGGGATGCGCCGGTTTCTGGCTACACCTTC
NA	12	TRBV7-2	TRBJ1-6	NA	CASGSYNSPLHF	TGTGCCAGCGGCTCCTATAATTCACCCCTCCACTTT
NA	15	TRBV27	TRBJ2-5	NA	CASSVARGAQETQYF	TGTGCCAGCAGTGTGGCCCGTGGGGCGCAAGAGACCCAGTACTTC
NA	14	TRBV9	TRBJ1-1	NA	CASSVGHMNTEAFF	TGTGCCAGCAGCGTAGGACACATGAACACTGAAGCTTTCTTT
TRBD1	15	TRBV20-1	TRBJ1-2	few	CSAPARDRETYGYTF	TGCAGTGCCCCGGCCAGGGACAGGGAAACTTATGGCTACACCTTC
NA	15	TRBV9	TRBJ1-2	NA	CASSADPDGNYGYTF	TGTGCCAGCAGCGCCGACCCGGACGGGAACTATGGCTACACCTTC
NA	16	TRBV11-2	TRBJ2-1	few	CASSLGPVGAGNEQFF	TGTGCCAGCAGCTTAGGCCCTGTGGGCGCCGGCAATGAGCAGTTCTTC
NA	15	TRBV4-1	TRBJ2-3	few	CASSPRGVGTDTQYF	TGCGCCAGCAGCCCGCGCGGGGTAGGCACAGATACGCAGTATTTT
TRBD1	14	TRBV6-1	TRBJ2-1	NA	CASMVRDRPYEQFF	TGTGCCAGCATGGTCCGGGACAGGCCCTACGAGCAGTTCTTC
TRBD1	18	TRBV3-1	TRBJ2-6	few	CASSHIGTDHSGANVLTF	TGTGCCAGCAGCCACATCGGGACAGACCACTCTGGGGCCAACGTCCTGACTTTC
NA	16	TRBV7-9	TRBJ2-1	few	CASSLGGISPFSAGFF	TGTGCCAGCAGCTTAGGGGGTATCAGTCCTTTTTCAGCAGGGTTCTTC
TRBD1	14	TRBV28	TRBJ1-2	NA	CATTSTGGNPGYTF	TGTGCCACCACCTCGACAGGGGGCAACCCTGGCTACACCTTC
NA	14	TRBV20-1	TRBJ2-5	few	CSARDWSDQETQYF	TGCAGTGCTAGAGATTGGTCGGATCAAGAGACCCAGTACTTC
NA	16	TRBV12-3/TRBV12-4	TRBJ2-3	few	CASSQHLNTSTDTQYF	TGTGCCAGCAGCCAACACCTTAACACTAGCACAGATACGCAGTATTTT
TRBD1	14	TRBV5-6	TRBJ1-1	once	CASRPTGDGAEAFF	TGTGCCAGCAGACCGACAGGGGATGGAGCTGAAGCTTTCTTT
NA	17	TRBV7-7	TRBJ2-1	NA	CASSLAPSPSSYNEQFF	TGTGCTAGCAGCTTAGCGCCCAGCCCGAGCTCCTACAATGAGCAGTTCTTC
TRBD1	15	TRBV24-1	TRBJ2-3	NA	CATSDLDRATDTQYF	TGTGCCACCAGTGACCTGGACAGGGCTACAGATACGCAGTATTTT
NA	17	TRBV5-1	TRBJ2-7	NA	CASSLAPTGRIYNEQYF	TGCGCCAGCAGCTTGGCCCCGACAGGCCGAATCTACAATGAGCAGTACTTC
NA	14	TRBV10-3	TRBJ1-1	NA	CAISEVRGDTEAFF	TGTGCCATCAGTGAAGTCAGGGGAGACACTGAAGCTTTCTTT
NA	17	TRBV28	TRBJ1-2	NA	CASSLSNVGGRNYGYTF	TGTGCCAGCAGTTTATCAAACGTGGGGGGCCGGAACTATGGCTACACCTTC
NA	14	TRBV10-3	TRBJ1-1	NA	CAISSMHQNTEAFF	TGTGCCATCAGCAGCATGCACCAGAACACTGAAGCTTTCTTT
NA	14	TRBV20-1	TRBJ2-1	NA	CSARESSQNNEQFF	TGCAGTGCTAGAGAGTCCTCCCAGAACAATGAGCAGTTCTTC
NA	13	TRBV6-6	TRBJ1-1	NA	CASRTMGQSEAFF	TGTGCCAGCAGGACTATGGGGCAGAGCGAAGCTTTCTTT
TRBD1	13	TRBV12-3/TRBV12-4	TRBJ1-1	many	CASRNRGDTEAFF	TGTGCCAGCAGGAACAGGGGCGACACTGAAGCTTTCTTT
NA	18	TRBV20-1	TRBJ1-1	NA	CSARDIGLIGAGWTEAFF	TGCAGTGCTAGAGATATCGGCCTCATAGGGGCGGGATGGACTGAAGCTTTCTTT
NA	15	TRBV7-2	TRBJ2-1	few	CASSSGTILYNEQFF	TGTGCCAGCAGCTCCGGGACAATCCTCTACAATGAGCAGTTCTTC
NA	13	TRBV28	TRBJ1-2	NA	CASGDRVQQGYTF	TGTGCCAGCGGAGACCGGGTACAGCAAGGCTACACCTTC
TRBD2	16	TRBV5-1	TRBJ2-7	few	CASSLEGLADHNEQYF	TGCGCCAGCAGCTTGGAGGGACTAGCGGACCACAATGAGCAGTACTTC
NA	12	TRBV12-5	TRBJ1-6	NA	CASGLGHSPLHF	TGTGCTAGTGGTTTGGGACATTCACCCCTCCACTTT
NA	14	TRBV28	TRBJ1-6	NA	CASRGGAKSSPLHF	TGTGCCAGCAGGGGGGGCGCAAAAAGTTCACCCCTCCACTTT
NA	14	TRBV20-1	TRBJ2-1	few	CSATGTVVSNEQFF	TGCAGTGCTACTGGGACGGTGGTGAGCAATGAGCAGTTCTTC
NA	13	TRBV21-1	TRBJ2-1	few	CASSKGECNEQFF	TGTGCCAGCAGCAAGGGAGAATGCAATGAGCAGTTCTTC
NA	15	TRBV2	TRBJ2-1	NA	CASSPGHFSNNEQFF	TGTGCCAGCAGCCCAGGACATTTCTCAAACAATGAGCAGTTCTTC
TRBD1	16	TRBV9	TRBJ2-1	NA	CASSRTRDRAYNEQFF	TGTGCCAGCAGCCGGACGAGGGACAGGGCCTACAATGAGCAGTTCTTC
NA	16	TRBV10-3	TRBJ1-2	few	CAISEAPGQTNYGYTF	TGTGCCATCAGTGAAGCTCCCGGGCAGACTAACTATGGCTACACCTTC
NA	14	TRBV2	TRBJ1-2	NA	CASSEEGLYYGYTF	TGTGCCAGCAGTGAAGAAGGGCTCTACTATGGCTACACCTTC
NA	18	TRBV4-1	TRBJ1-4	NA	CASRRTIETQGRYEKLFF	TGCGCCAGCAGACGAACGATCGAGACGCAGGGTCGATACGAAAAACTGTTTTTT
NA	17	TRBV7-9	TRBJ2-7	NA	CASSLATGSRSYNEQYF	TGTGCCAGCAGCTTAGCTACGGGTAGTCGCTCCTACAATGAGCAGTACTTC
NA	14	TRBV7-2	TRBJ2-5	NA	CASNLSQIQETQYF	TGTGCCAGCAACTTATCACAGATACAAGAGACCCAGTACTTC
NA	15	TRBV28	TRBJ2-2	few	CASSLIRENTGELFF	TGTGCCAGCAGTTTGATCCGTGAGAACACCGGGGAGCTGTTTTTT
TRBD2	16	TRBV3-1	TRBJ2-1	NA	CASSRASGGAHNEQFF	TGTGCCAGCAGCCGGGCTAGCGGGGGGGCGCATAATGAGCAGTTCTTC
NA	14	TRBV20-1	TRBJ2-7	NA	CSASLGPSYNEQYF	TGCAGTGCTAGTTTAGGGCCATCCTACAATGAGCAGTACTTC